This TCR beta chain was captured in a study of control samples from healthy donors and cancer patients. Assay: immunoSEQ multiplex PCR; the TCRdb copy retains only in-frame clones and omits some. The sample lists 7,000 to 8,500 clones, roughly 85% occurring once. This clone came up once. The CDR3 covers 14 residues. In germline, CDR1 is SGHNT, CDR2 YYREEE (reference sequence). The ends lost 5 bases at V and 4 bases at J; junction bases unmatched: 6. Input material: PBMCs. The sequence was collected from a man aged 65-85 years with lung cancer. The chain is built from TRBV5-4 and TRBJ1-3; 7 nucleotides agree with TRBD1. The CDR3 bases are TGTGCCAGCAGTACGGGACAGACAGGAAACACCATATATTTT. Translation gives CASSTGQTGNTIYF.